The next 3 T cell receptor beta chains were all read from a single sample in a study of T cell clones after liver transplantation. The assay was immunoSEQ multiplex PCR, and TCRdb's table has in-frame clones only and misses some. The sample comprises roughly 56,000 clones, roughly 70% of which are singletons, and about 10% rests with the top ten. Source: CD4+ T cells from blood, taken around 54 months after liver transplant. The receptor set was obtained from a human patient who received a liver transplant. The graft donor may account for some of the T cells.

This rearrangement joins TRBV4-2 to TRBJ1-6, with 8 bases fitting TRBD1. Germline V gene lookup returns CDR1 LGHNA and CDR2 YNFKEQ. This CDR3 spans 15 amino acids. V shed 6 bases and J 8 bases; nucleotides not matched to a gene: 9. As DNA, the CDR3 is TGTGCCAGCAGGCGCCAGGGGGCGGAGGATTCACCCCTCCACTTT. Translating gives CASRRQGAEDSPLHF.

The chain uses TRBV10-3 and TRBJ1-2, with D possibly being TRBD1 (5 bases). The ends were cut back, 2 bases at V and 8 bases at J, with 18 bases in the middle. The CDR3 contains 15 residues. The germline CDR1 and CDR2 sequences are ENHRY and SYGVKD. CDR3 region: CAISEPRGGDRGYTF. The CDR3 nucleotides are TGTGCCATCAGTGAGCCCCGGGGGGGGGATAGGGGCTACACCTTC.

This clone appeared once. The genes are TRBV19 and TRBJ2-7, with 11 bases fitting TRBD1. This CDR3 is built from 14 residues. The V gene end was trimmed by 5 bases and the J gene end by 2 bases; junction bases not matched to a gene: 2. CDR1 LNHDA and CDR2 SQIVND come from the germline V gene (reference sequence). For the CDR3, the DNA is TGTGCCAGTAGTGGACAGGGGGCGCCCTACGAGCAGTACTTC. Amino acid sequence: CASSGQGAPYEQYF. Based on the CDR3 plus reference TRBV19 and TRBJ2-7, the full variable domain is DGGITQSPKYLFRKEGQNVTLSCEQNLNHDAMYWYRQDPGQGLRLIYYSQIVNDFQKGDIAEGYSVSREKKESFPLTVTSAQKNPTAFYLCASSGQGAPYEQYFGPGTRLTVT.